This TCR beta chain appears in the sequencing data of a study of blood T cell repertoires in COVID-19. Study in general: The analysed material was cDNA or gDNA that came from T cells, B-cell-depleted T cells, or PBMCs.

The protocol was immunoSEQ multiplex PCR, while the TCRdb copy is restricted to in-frame clones and leaves out a portion. This repertoire shows approximately 180,000 clones, roughly three quarters found once; its top ten account for about 17%. From germline, CDR1 is MDHEN and CDR2 SYDVKM. The CDR3 is 16 amino acids. Trimming pared 2 bases from V and 4 bases from J, leaving 17 bases between. This clone has more than one count but fewer than ten. Participant age was about 18 to 89 years, and participants resided in approximately 24 US areas. Cohorts were assigned according to the clinical history that participants reported.

This TCR was sampled from a woman aged 50 to 65 with acute COVID-19. This rearrangement joins TRBV28 to TRBJ1-2; D unresolved. Sequenced: PBMCs or T cells enriched from blood (not recorded which). Here the CDR3 reads CASSLITGIGGYGYTF. In DNA, the CDR3 is TGTGCCAGCAGTTTAATCACGGGTATAGGTGGCTATGGCTACACCTTC.